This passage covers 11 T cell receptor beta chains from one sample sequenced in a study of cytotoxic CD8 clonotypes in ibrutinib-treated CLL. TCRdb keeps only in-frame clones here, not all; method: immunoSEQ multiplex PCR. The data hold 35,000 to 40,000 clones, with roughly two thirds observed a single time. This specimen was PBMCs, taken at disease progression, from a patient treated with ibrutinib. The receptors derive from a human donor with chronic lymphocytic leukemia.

CDR3 nucleotide sequence: TGTGCCAGCAGCCCAGACGGGAGGGGAGAAAAACTGTTTTTT. It translates to CASSPDGRGEKLFF. The rearrangement joins TRBV5-8 to TRBJ1-4; D perhaps matches TRBD1 (5 bases). Germline V gene sequence: CDR1 SGHTS, CDR2 YDEGEE. With 4 bases removed from V and 8 bases from J, the gap between germline ends came to 15 bases. CDR3 length: 14 amino acids.

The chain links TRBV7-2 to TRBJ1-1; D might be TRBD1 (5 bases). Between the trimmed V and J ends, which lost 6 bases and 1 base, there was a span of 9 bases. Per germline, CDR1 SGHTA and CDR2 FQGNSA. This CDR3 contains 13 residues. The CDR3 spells CASRVDRNTEAFF. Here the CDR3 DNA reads TGTGCCAGCAGGGTAGACAGGAACACTGAAGCTTTCTTT.

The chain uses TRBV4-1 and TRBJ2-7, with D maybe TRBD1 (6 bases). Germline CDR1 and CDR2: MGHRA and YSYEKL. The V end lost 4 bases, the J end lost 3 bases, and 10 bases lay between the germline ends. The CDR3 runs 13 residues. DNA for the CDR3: TGCGCCAGCAGCCCGTTACAGGGCTACGAGCAGTACTTC. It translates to CASSPLQGYEQYF.

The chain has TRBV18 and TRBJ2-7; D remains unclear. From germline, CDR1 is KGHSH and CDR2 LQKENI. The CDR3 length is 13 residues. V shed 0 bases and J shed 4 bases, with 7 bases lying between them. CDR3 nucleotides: TGTGCCAGCTCACCACCGAGTACTTACGAGCAGTACTTC. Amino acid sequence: CASSPPSTYEQYF.

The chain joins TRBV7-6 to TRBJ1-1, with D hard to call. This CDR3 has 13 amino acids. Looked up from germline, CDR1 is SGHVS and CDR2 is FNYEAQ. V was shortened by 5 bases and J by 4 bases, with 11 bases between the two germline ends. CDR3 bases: TGTGCCAGCAGCCAACCAGGTTCCACTGAAGCTTTCTTT. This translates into CASSQPGSTEAFF.

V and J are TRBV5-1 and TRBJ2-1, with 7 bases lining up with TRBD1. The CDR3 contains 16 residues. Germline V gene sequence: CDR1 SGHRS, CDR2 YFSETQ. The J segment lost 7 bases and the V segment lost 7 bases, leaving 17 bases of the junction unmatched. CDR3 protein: CASGGRDSLTENEQFF. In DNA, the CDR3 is TGCGCCAGCGGCGGTCGGGACAGCCTAACCGAGAATGAGCAGTTCTTC.

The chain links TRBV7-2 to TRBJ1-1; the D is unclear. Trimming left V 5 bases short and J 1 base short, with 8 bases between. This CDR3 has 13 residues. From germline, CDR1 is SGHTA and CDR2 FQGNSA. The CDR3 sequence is CASSQTWNTEAFF. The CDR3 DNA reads TGTGCCAGCAGCCAGACTTGGAACACTGAAGCTTTCTTT.

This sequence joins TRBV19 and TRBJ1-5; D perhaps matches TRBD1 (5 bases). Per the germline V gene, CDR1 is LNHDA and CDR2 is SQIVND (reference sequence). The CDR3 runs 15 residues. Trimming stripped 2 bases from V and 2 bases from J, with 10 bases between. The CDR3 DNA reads TGTGCCAGTAGTATAACTCTACAGGGCAATCAGCCCCAGCATTTT. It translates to CASSITLQGNQPQHF.

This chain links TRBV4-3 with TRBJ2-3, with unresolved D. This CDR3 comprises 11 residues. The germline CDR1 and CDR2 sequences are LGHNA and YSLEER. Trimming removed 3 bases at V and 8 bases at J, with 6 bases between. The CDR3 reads CASSHPGTQYF. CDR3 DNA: TGCGCCAGCAGCCATCCCGGTACGCAGTATTTT.

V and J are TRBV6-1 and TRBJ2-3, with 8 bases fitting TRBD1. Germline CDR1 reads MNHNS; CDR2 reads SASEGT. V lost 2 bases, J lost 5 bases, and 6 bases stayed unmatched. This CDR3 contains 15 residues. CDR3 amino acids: CASSESPGGVDTQYF. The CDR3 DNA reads TGTGCCAGCAGTGAATCCCCAGGGGGCGTAGATACGCAGTATTTT.

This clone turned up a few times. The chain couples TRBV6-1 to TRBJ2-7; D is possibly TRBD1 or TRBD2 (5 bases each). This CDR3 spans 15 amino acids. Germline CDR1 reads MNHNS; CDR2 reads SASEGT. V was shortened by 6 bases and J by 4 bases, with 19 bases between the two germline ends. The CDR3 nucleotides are TGTGCCAGCAGGGAAACACAGGTTTGGGGGTACGAGCAGTACTTC. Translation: CASRETQVWGYEQYF.